These T cell receptor beta chains were read from a single sample in a study of PD-L1 blockade in urothelial cancer. The method was immunoSEQ multiplex PCR; TCRdb's version includes in-frame clones alone and lacks a portion of them. Among 20,000 to 25,000 clones listed, 90% to 95% were seen once. The sequences come from PBMCs, collected around atezolizumab (anti-PD-L1) treatment. The receptors here all came from an older woman with urothelial cancer. The CDR3 runs from the conserved cysteine through the conserved F or W. Each record gives: D gene, V gene, J gene, CDR3 DNA, CDR3 protein. D genes are given only for firm matches.

d_call: TRBD1; v_call: TRBV18; j_call: TRBJ2-3; cdr3_nt: TGTGCCAGCTCACAGACAGGGGCGGGCACAGATACGCAGTATTTT; cdr3_aa: CASSQTGAGTDTQYF
d_call: TRBD2; v_call: TRBV19; j_call: TRBJ2-5; cdr3_nt: TGTGCCAGTAGTTTGGGACTAGGGAGAGAGACCCAGTACTTC; cdr3_aa: CASSLGLGRETQYF
d_call: TRBD2; v_call: TRBV5-6; j_call: TRBJ2-1; cdr3_nt: TGTGCCAGCAGCTTGTGGCGGGAGCAATACAATGAGCAGTTCTTC; cdr3_aa: CASSLWREQYNEQFF
d_call: TRBD2; v_call: TRBV5-1; j_call: TRBJ2-7; cdr3_nt: TGCGCCAGCAGCTTAGGCACCTGGGGAGGGACTCGCGAGCAGTACTTC; cdr3_aa: CASSLGTWGGTREQYF
d_call: -; v_call: TRBV7-2; j_call: TRBJ2-7; cdr3_nt: TGTGCCAGCAGCCCGGGGGGCGCCTTGGGCCGGACAGGGTTATACGAGCAGTACTTC; cdr3_aa: CASSPGGALGRTGLYEQYF
d_call: -; v_call: TRBV5-4; j_call: TRBJ1-2; cdr3_nt: TGTGCCAGCAGCTTGGCCGGGGGTGGTGGCTATGGCTACACCTTC; cdr3_aa: CASSLAGGGGYGYTF
d_call: -; v_call: TRBV5-4; j_call: TRBJ2-1; cdr3_nt: TGTGCCAGCAGCTTACACCCCCGGGGGGGGACAGACTCCTACAATGAGCAGTTCTTC; cdr3_aa: CASSLHPRGGTDSYNEQFF
d_call: TRBD1; v_call: TRBV27; j_call: TRBJ2-3; cdr3_nt: TGTGCCAGCAGTTTCGGACAGGGGAGGACAGATACGCAGTATTTT; cdr3_aa: CASSFGQGRTDTQYF
d_call: -; v_call: TRBV11-2; j_call: TRBJ2-7; cdr3_nt: TGTGCCAGCAGCTTAGTCGCGGGTAACGAGCAGTACTTC; cdr3_aa: CASSLVAGNEQYF
d_call: -; v_call: TRBV9; j_call: TRBJ2-3; cdr3_nt: TGTGCCAGCGCCCCTTCCCTGGGCGCCGATACGCAGTATTTT; cdr3_aa: CASAPSLGADTQYF
d_call: -; v_call: TRBV7-2; j_call: TRBJ1-6; cdr3_nt: TGTGCCAGCAGCGCAAGGGAGGGATCACCCCTCCACTTT; cdr3_aa: CASSAREGSPLHF
d_call: -; v_call: TRBV4-3; j_call: TRBJ1-2; cdr3_nt: TGCGCCAGCAGCCATCTGGGACTTCCCTATGGCTACACCTTC; cdr3_aa: CASSHLGLPYGYTF
d_call: TRBD2; v_call: TRBV27; j_call: TRBJ2-1; cdr3_nt: TGTGCCAGCAGTTTAGTAGCGGGAGGGCCCCACAATGAGCAGTTCTTC; cdr3_aa: CASSLVAGGPHNEQFF
d_call: TRBD1; v_call: TRBV7-3; j_call: TRBJ2-5; cdr3_nt: TGTGCCAGCAGCTTAACGGGCAGGGGGCAAGAGACCCAGTACTTC; cdr3_aa: CASSLTGRGQETQYF
d_call: -; v_call: TRBV27; j_call: TRBJ1-5; cdr3_nt: TGTGCCAGCAGTTCACAGGGCTTGGGCAATCAGCCCCAGCATTTT; cdr3_aa: CASSSQGLGNQPQHF
d_call: -; v_call: TRBV6-5; j_call: TRBJ2-7; cdr3_nt: TGTGCCAGCAGTTACTCAGGGACTCGGTTTTCGCGGGAGCAGTACTTC; cdr3_aa: CASSYSGTRFSREQYF
d_call: TRBD2; v_call: TRBV27; j_call: TRBJ2-1; cdr3_nt: TGTGCCAGCAGTTTAAGGGTCGGGAGGGCTGAGGAGCAGTTCTTC; cdr3_aa: CASSLRVGRAEEQFF
d_call: -; v_call: TRBV14; j_call: TRBJ1-2; cdr3_nt: TGTGCCAGCAGCCAAGGTCGGGAAGGGCGGAGTGGCTACACCTTC; cdr3_aa: CASSQGREGRSGYTF
d_call: TRBD1; v_call: TRBV5-1; j_call: TRBJ1-1; cdr3_nt: TGCGCCAGCAGCTTGCAGGGGGGGAACACTGAAGCTTTCTTT; cdr3_aa: CASSLQGGNTEAFF